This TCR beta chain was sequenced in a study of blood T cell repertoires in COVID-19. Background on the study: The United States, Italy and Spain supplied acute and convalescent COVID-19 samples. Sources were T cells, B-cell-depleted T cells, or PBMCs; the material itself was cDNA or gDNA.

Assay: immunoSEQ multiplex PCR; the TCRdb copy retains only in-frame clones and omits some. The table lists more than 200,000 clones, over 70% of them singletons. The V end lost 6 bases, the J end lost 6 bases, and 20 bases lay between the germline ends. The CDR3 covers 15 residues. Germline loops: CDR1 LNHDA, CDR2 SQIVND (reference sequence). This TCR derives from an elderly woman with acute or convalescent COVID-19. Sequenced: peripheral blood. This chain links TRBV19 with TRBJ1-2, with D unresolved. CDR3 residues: CASRYLGSPGDGYTF. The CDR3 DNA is TGTGCCAGTAGATATTTGGGCAGTCCGGGAGATGGCTACACCTTC.